The rows below give T cell receptor beta chains drawn from one sample of a study of cytomegalovirus exposure and HLA in healthy donors. Some clones are missing from TCRdb's copy, which holds only in-frame ones; the method was immunoSEQ multiplex PCR. Altogether over 110,000 clones are present, roughly 74% being singletons, with the ten largest covering roughly 6.2%. Sequenced sample: PBMCs. These TCRs come from a woman aged 40 to 50 in good health and CMV-seropositive. Both conserved end residues are part of each CDR3. The D gene is left open where the match is weak. Rows give clone size only sometimes, using once, few, many, or a class for an expanded clone.

cdr3_length,clone_size,v_call,j_call,d_call,cdr3_aa,cdr3_nt
13,.,TRBV6-5,TRBJ1-2,TRBD1,CASTRQGANGYTF,TGTGCCAGCACACGACAGGGGGCAAATGGCTACACCTTC
15,.,TRBV2,TRBJ2-5,TRBD2,CASGTSGAYQETQYF,TGTGCCAGCGGGACTAGCGGGGCGTACCAAGAGACCCAGTACTTC
17,.,TRBV4-1,TRBJ2-1,.,CASSRASSGNSYNEQFF,TGCGCCAGCAGTCGGGCCAGTAGCGGTAACTCCTACAATGAGCAGTTCTTC
14,.,TRBV10-3,TRBJ2-2,.,CAISPRTNTGELFF,TGTGCCATCAGTCCGCGGACGAACACCGGGGAGCTGTTTTTT
13,once,TRBV10-2,TRBJ2-7,.,CASSTQGPYEQYF,TGCGCCAGCAGTACCCAGGGTCCCTACGAGCAGTACTTC
16,.,TRBV6-5,TRBJ2-7,TRBD2,CASSYGSGRAGSEQYF,TGTGCCAGCAGTTACGGAAGCGGGAGGGCCGGTAGCGAGCAGTACTTC
15,.,TRBV29-1,TRBJ2-3,TRBD1,CSVGGTGTATDTQYF,TGCAGCGTTGGGGGGACCGGGACAGCCACAGATACGCAGTATTTT
13,once,TRBV7-8,TRBJ2-5,.,CASSASTDGAQYF,TGTGCCAGCAGCGCCTCGACCGACGGGGCCCAGTACTTC
14,few,TRBV25-1,TRBJ2-1,.,CASSWAGFYNEQFF,TGTGCCAGCAGTTGGGCGGGGTTCTACAATGAGCAGTTCTTC
16,.,TRBV5-4,TRBJ2-1,TRBD2,CASSINGGRAYNEQFF,TGTGCCAGCAGCATAAATGGCGGGAGGGCCTACAATGAGCAGTTCTTC
13,.,TRBV27,TRBJ1-2,TRBD1,CASTHRRGHGYTF,TGTGCCAGCACCCACAGGAGGGGGCATGGCTACACCTTC
15,.,TRBV15,TRBJ1-5,.,CATSSEIGSNQPQHF,TGTGCCACCAGCAGTGAGATCGGGAGCAATCAGCCCCAGCATTTT
16,.,TRBV4-1,TRBJ2-1,.,CASSHPAASSYNEQFF,TGCGCCAGCAGCCACCCAGCGGCCAGCTCCTACAATGAGCAGTTCTTC
16,.,TRBV23-1,TRBJ2-3,TRBD2,CASSHLREGRPDTQYF,TGCGCCAGCAGTCACTTGCGGGAGGGCCGTCCGGATACGCAGTATTTT
13,.,TRBV5-4,TRBJ1-1,.,CASRGSGGTEAFF,TGTGCCAGCAGGGGATCGGGGGGCACTGAAGCTTTCTTT
18,few,TRBV19,TRBJ1-5,.,CASSSIGGTEQAVGPQHF,TGTGCCAGTAGTTCGATTGGGGGGACCGAACAGGCAGTGGGGCCCCAGCATTTT